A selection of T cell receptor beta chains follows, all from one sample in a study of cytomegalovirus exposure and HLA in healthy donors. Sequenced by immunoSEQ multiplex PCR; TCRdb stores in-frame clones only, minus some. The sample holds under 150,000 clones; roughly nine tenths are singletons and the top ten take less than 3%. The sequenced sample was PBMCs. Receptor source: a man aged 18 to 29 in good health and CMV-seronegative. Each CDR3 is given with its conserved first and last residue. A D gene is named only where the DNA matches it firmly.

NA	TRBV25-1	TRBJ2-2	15	CASATGGANTGELFF	TGTGCCAGCGCAACAGGGGGGGCGAACACCGGGGAGCTGTTTTTT
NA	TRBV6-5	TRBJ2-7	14	CASSLTGRSYEQYF	TGTGCCAGCAGTTTGACGGGTCGCTCCTACGAGCAGTACTTC
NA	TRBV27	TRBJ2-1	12	CASSRAGDEQFF	TGTGCCAGCAGTAGGGCGGGCGATGAGCAGTTCTTC
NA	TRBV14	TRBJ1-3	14	CASTATVSGNTIYF	TGTGCCAGCACTGCGACAGTCTCTGGAAACACCATATATTTT
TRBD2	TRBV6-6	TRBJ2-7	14	CASGTSGISYEQYF	TGTGCCAGCGGGACTAGCGGGATCTCCTACGAGCAGTACTTC
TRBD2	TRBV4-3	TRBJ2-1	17	CASSQGSSGRGYNEQFF	TGCGCCAGCAGCCAAGGCTCTAGCGGGAGAGGCTACAATGAGCAGTTCTTC
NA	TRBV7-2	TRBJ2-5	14	CASSLGQLQETQYF	TGTGCCAGCAGCTTAGGACAGCTCCAAGAGACCCAGTACTTC
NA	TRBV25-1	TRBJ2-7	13	CASSRAGTYEQYF	TGTGCCAGCAGTCGAGCAGGCACCTACGAGCAGTACTTC
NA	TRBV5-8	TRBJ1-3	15	CASSLARATGNTIYF	TGTGCCAGCAGCTTAGCCAGGGCTACTGGAAACACCATATATTTT
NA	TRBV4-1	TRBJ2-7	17	CASSQTSGQGNSYEQYF	TGCGCCAGCAGCCAAACTTCTGGGCAGGGGAACTCCTACGAGCAGTACTTC
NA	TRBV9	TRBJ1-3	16	CASSEHYRASGNTIYF	TGTGCCAGCAGCGAACATTACAGGGCGTCGGGAAACACCATATATTTT
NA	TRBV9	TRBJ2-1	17	CASSVDSLASYYNEQFF	TGTGCCAGCAGCGTAGATAGTCTAGCGAGTTACTACAATGAGCAGTTCTTC
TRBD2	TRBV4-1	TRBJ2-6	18	CASRPGLAAISGANVLTF	TGCGCCAGCAGGCCGGGACTAGCCGCGATCTCTGGGGCCAACGTCCTGACTTTC
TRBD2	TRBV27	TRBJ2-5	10	CARTSETQYF	TGTGCCAGGACTAGCGAGACCCAGTACTTC
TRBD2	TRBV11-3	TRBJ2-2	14	CASSPGGARAELFF	TGTGCCAGCAGCCCGGGGGGGGCCCGTGCGGAGCTGTTTTTT
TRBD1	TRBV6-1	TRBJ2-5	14	CATTLDRGGETQYF	TGTGCCACCACCCTCGACAGGGGCGGCGAGACCCAGTACTTC
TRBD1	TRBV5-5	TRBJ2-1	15	CASSQRQGTYNEQFF	TGTGCCAGCAGCCAACGACAGGGCACCTACAATGAGCAGTTCTTC
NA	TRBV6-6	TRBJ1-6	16	CASNLQGGRNNSPLHF	TGTGCCAGCAACCTTCAGGGCGGACGGAATAATTCACCCCTCCACTTT
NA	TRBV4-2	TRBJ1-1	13	CASSQLAGGGAFF	TGTGCCAGCAGCCAATTAGCAGGTGGAGGGGCTTTCTTT
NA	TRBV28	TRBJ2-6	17	CASSSPGAGIGANVLTF	TGTGCCAGCAGTTCCCCAGGCGCGGGGATTGGGGCCAACGTCCTGACTTTC
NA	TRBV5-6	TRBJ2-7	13	CASSKGFSYEQYF	TGTGCCAGCAGCAAGGGGTTCTCCTACGAGCAGTACTTC
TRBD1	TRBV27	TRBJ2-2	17	CASSFYGDRVSAGELFF	TGTGCCAGCAGTTTTTATGGAGACAGGGTGTCCGCCGGGGAGCTGTTTTTT